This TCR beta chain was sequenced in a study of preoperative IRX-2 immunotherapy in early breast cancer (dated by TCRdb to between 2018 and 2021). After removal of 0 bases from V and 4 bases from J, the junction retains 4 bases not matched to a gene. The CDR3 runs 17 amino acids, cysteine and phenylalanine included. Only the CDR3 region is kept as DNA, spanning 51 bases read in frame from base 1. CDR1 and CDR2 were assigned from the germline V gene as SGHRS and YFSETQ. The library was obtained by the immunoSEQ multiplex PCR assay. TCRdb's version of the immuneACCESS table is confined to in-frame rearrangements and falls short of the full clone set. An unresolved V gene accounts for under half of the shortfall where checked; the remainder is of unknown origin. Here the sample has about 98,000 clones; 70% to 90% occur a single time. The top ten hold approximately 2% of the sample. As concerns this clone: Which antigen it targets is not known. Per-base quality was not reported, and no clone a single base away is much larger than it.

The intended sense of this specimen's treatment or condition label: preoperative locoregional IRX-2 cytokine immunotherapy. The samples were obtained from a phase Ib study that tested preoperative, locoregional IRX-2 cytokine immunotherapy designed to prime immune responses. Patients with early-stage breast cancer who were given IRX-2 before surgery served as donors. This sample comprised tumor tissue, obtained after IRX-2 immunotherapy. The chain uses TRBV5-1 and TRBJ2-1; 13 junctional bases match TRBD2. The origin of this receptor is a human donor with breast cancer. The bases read TGCGCCAGCAGCTTGGCAGCGACTAGCGGGGGGTACAATGAGCAGTTCTTC. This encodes CASSLAATSGGYNEQFF.